These 29 T cell receptor beta chains were all obtained from the same sample, sequenced in a study of blood T cell repertoires in acute mononucleosis. Findings and limits, study-wide: Public beta motifs plus an AV5-AJ31 alpha motif appeared to drive GLC-BM selection.

The sample's time point: acute infectious mononucleosis, at clinical presentation within 2 weeks of symptom onset (visit 1). Produced via immunoSEQ multiplex PCR; TCRdb's table is partial and in-frame only. In the table there are about 2,300 clones, about 65% of which are singletons. Sequencing used EBV GLC epitope tetramer+ CD8+ T cells sorted from PBMCs, obtained during acute infectious mononucleosis. Subset denoted: CD8 T cells binding tetramer with EBV BMLF1 280-288 peptide (GLC-BM). Source of these receptors: a woman between 18 and 29 years old with infectious mononucleosis caused by EBV.

Concerning this clone: A far larger clone is just one base off, so this is likely a read error. The chain recombines TRBV23-1 with TRBJ2-1; a possible D gene is TRBD2 (6 bases). TRBV23-1 is labeled an ORF, and its function is uncertain. There are 16 residues in the CDR3. The CDR3 bases are TGTGCCAGCAGCTTAATCGTTAGCGGTGTAGCAGGTGAGCAGTTCTTC. Its translation is CASSLIVSGVAGEQFF.

This clone is medium-sized (0.01 to 0.1%) in the sample. The gene calls are TRBV19 and TRBJ1-2; D not certain. The CDR3 has 14 amino acids. Per the germline V gene, CDR1 is LNHDA and CDR2 is SQIVND (reference sequence). Deletions cut 0 bases from V and 4 bases from J, with 9 bases between. Here the CDR3 reads CASSIEGRFYGYTF. The CDR3 bases are TGTGCCAGTAGTATAGAAGGACGGTTCTATGGCTACACCTTC.

The rearrangement joins TRBV2 to TRBJ2-2; D unclear. The CDR3 length is 10 residues. V gave up 3 bases and J gave up 8 bases, with 1 base separating them. Germline lookup yields CDR1 SNHLY and CDR2 FYNNEI. CDR3 protein: CASSEGELFF. CDR3 in DNA: TGTGCCAGCAGTGAGGGGGAGCTGTTTTTT.

This clone has ten or more counts. Other DNA sequences in this sample translate to the same CDR3. This sequence joins TRBV23-1 and TRBJ2-1; tentative D call: TRBD1 (5 bases). TRBV23-1 is recorded as an ORF, its role being uncertain. With 7 bases removed from V and 10 bases from J, the gap between germline ends came to 14 bases. The CDR3 runs to 12 residues. CDR3 residues: CASNEPGREQFF. DNA for the CDR3: TGCGCCAGCAACGAGCCAGGGCGAGAGCAGTTCTTC.

This chain connects TRBV11-2 to TRBJ2-2; 7 positions agree with TRBD2. This CDR3 is 15 amino acids long. Trimming at V came to 6 bases and at J to 6 bases, leaving 10 bases not matched to a gene. Germline CDR1 is SGHAT and CDR2 is FQNNGV. The DNA of the CDR3 is TGTGCCAGCAGTTCTGGACTAGTAGCTCCCGGGGAGCTGTTTTTT. Translated, it gives CASSSGLVAPGELFF.

The genes are TRBV7-6 and TRBJ2-7, with D possibly being TRBD1 (7 bases). The V gene's germline CDR1 is SGHVS and CDR2 FNYEAQ. This CDR3 spans 16 amino acids. V lost 3 bases and J 2 bases, leaving 17 bases between the germline ends. CDR3: CASSLEGAGMAYEQYF. In DNA form, the CDR3 reads TGTGCCAGCAGCTTGGAGGGGGCAGGGATGGCCTACGAGCAGTACTTC.

On this clone: Different DNA sequences within this sample yield the same CDR3. For the CDR3, the DNA is TGTGCCAGCAGCGTAGCTGGGGGCGATGAGCAGTTCTTC. Translating gives CASSVAGGDEQFF. The rearrangement links TRBV27 to TRBJ2-1, with D possibly being TRBD1 (6 bases). Trimming removed 6 bases at V and 8 bases at J, with 14 bases between. Germline loops: CDR1 MNHEY, CDR2 SMNVEV (reference sequence). The CDR3 length is 13 residues.

Comments on this clone: A far larger clone is only one base removed, so a read error is likely. The same CDR3 can be traced to other DNA sequences in this sample. V and J are TRBV9 and TRBJ2-5, with 8 bases matching TRBD2. The germline V gene encodes CDR1 SGDLS and CDR2 YYNGEE. The length of the CDR3 is 17 residues. After removal of 0 bases from V and 5 bases from J, the junction contained 12 bases not matched to a gene. This CDR3 reads CASSVGQLAGGGETQYF. In DNA, the CDR3 is TGTGCCAGCAGCGTAGGCCAACTCGCGGGGGGAGGGGAGACCCAGTACTTC.

The chain employs TRBV2 and TRBJ2-7; TRBD1 matches at 10 bases. Trimming took 6 bases from V and 3 from J; bases not matched to a gene: 8. CDR3 size: 15 residues. Germline assignment: CDR1 SNHLY and CDR2 FYNNEI. The CDR3 loop is CASSQGTGEGYEQYF. CDR3 DNA sequence: TGTGCCAGCAGCCAGGGGACAGGGGAGGGCTACGAGCAGTACTTC.

CDR3 sequence: CASSQTGEVQFTLHF. The CDR3 DNA sequence: TGCGCCAGCAGCCAGACAGGGGAGGTCCAATTCACCCTCCACTTT. This chain joins TRBV4-1 and TRBJ1-6; 8 positions agree with TRBD1. This CDR3 is 15 amino acids long. V lost 3 bases to trimming and J lost 14 bases; unmatched junction nucleotides: 12. Germline loops: CDR1 MGHRA, CDR2 YSYEKL.

The rearrangement uses TRBV11-2 and TRBJ1-6, with D unresolved. Per the germline V gene, CDR1 is SGHAT and CDR2 is FQNNGV. This CDR3 is 15 amino acids long. V was trimmed by 5 bases and J by 9 bases, leaving 17 bases between them. CDR3 sequence reads: CASSASPGPASPLHF. The CDR3 coding sequence is TGTGCCAGCAGCGCAAGTCCGGGCCCGGCTTCACCCCTCCACTTT.

The chain recombines TRBV6-5 with TRBJ2-2; 7 positions match TRBD2. Trimming cost V 6 bases and J 6 bases; bases outside gene matches: 10. There are 15 residues in the CDR3. Germline CDR1 MNHEY, CDR2 SVGAGI. In DNA, the CDR3 is TGTGCCAGCAGCTCTGGGGGGGTGGCCCCCGGGGAGCTGTTTTTT. Amino acids: CASSSGGVAPGELFF.

The chain employs TRBV6-1 and TRBJ1-5; D is uncertain. The germline CDR1 and CDR2 sequences are MNHNS and SASEGT. V was cut by 10 bases and J by 7 bases, with 20 bases left in between. The length of the CDR3 is 14 residues. The CDR3 here is CAIWFRGDLQPQHF. The CDR3 region has the DNA TGTGCCATCTGGTTTCGGGGAGACCTCCAGCCCCAGCATTTT.

This chain connects TRBV2 to TRBJ1-3, with TRBD1 matching over 7 bases. Germline assignment: CDR1 SNHLY and CDR2 FYNNEI. The V and J ends lost 6 bases and 0 bases, in that order; junction bases with no gene match: 8. This CDR3 spans 16 amino acids. This chain's CDR3 is CASSTGQLSSGNTIYF. CDR3 sequence (DNA): TGTGCCAGCAGCACGGGACAGCTTAGCTCTGGAAACACCATATATTTT.

Many counts were recorded for this clone. The chain combines TRBV2 with TRBJ2-1; the D gene is possibly TRBD2 (5 bases). The V end lost 6 bases, the J end lost 4 bases, and 13 bases lay between the germline ends. CDR1 is SNHLY, CDR2 FYNNEI, per germline. The CDR3 covers 14 residues. The DNA for the CDR3 is TGTGCCAGCAGCTTCCGGACGGGGTACAATGAGCAGTTCTTC. This sequence encodes CASSFRTGYNEQFF.

CDR3: CASSLAWVAGGTQYF. Written as DNA, the CDR3 is TGTGCCAGCAGCTTAGCTTGGGTAGCGGGGGGTACCCAGTACTTC. The chain links TRBV14 to TRBJ2-5, with 10 nucleotides matching TRBD2. The CDR3 runs 15 residues. Germline V lookup: CDR1 SGHDN, CDR2 FVKESK. With V trimmed by 5 bases and J by 8 bases, 11 bases remained unmatched.

A remark on this clone: Given a far larger clone just one base away, this is likely a sequencing read error. J is TRBJ1-2 and V is TRBV29-1; the D gene is possibly TRBD1 (5 bases). The CDR3 has 12 amino acids. Germline lookup yields CDR1 SQVTM and CDR2 ANQGSEA. This CDR3 is CSVGGSFYDYTF. The DNA of the CDR3 is TGCAGCGTGGGGGGGAGCTTCTATGACTACACCTTC. Full variable domain (missing parts from reference TRBV29-1 and TRBJ1-2): SAVISQKPSRDICQRGTSLTIQCQVDSQVTMMFWYRQQPGQSLTLIATANQGSEATYESGFVIDKFPISRPNLTFSTLTVSNMSPEDSSIYLCSVGGSFYDYTFGSGTRLTVV.

The rearrangement uses TRBV7-3 and TRBJ2-5; TRBD2 matches at 13 bases. CDR1 and CDR2 (germline): SGHTA, FQGTGA. The length of the CDR3 is 18 residues. Trimming removed 5 bases from V and 3 bases from J; junction bases left unmatched: 12. DNA of the CDR3: TGTGCCAGCAGCCCGCGTACCGGGACTAGCGGGGAAAAAGAGACCCAGTACTTC. Amino acid sequence: CASSPRTGTSGEKETQYF.

The sample holds one count of this clone. A far larger clone lies a single base away; this is likely a read error. V usage is TRBV29-1 and J usage is TRBJ1-4, with D tentatively TRBD1 (5 bases). This CDR3 region has 14 residues. Germline V gene lookup returns CDR1 SQVTM and CDR2 ANQGSEA. Between the trimmed V and J ends, which lost 4 bases and 1 base, there was a span of 10 bases. CDR3 sequence: CSVVSGGTNEKLFF. The CDR3, as DNA: TGCAGCGTTGTGTCCGGGGGAACTAATGAAAAACTGTTTTTT.

A note on this clone: This likely reflects a read error, since a far larger clone is one base away. V and J are TRBV9 and TRBJ1-4; possibly TRBD1 for D (6 bases). Germline CDR1 is SGDLS and CDR2 is YYNGEE. The germline V and J ends were trimmed by 4 bases and 8 bases, with 21 bases remaining between them. CDR3 length: 16 amino acids. CDR3 DNA: TGTGCCAGCAGCACAGGGACCATTGCAAATGGCGAAAAACTGTTTTTT. Protein product: CASSTGTIANGEKLFF.

The V gene is TRBV7-6, the J gene TRBJ2-5; 10 bases are a match to TRBD2. The CDR3 extends over 15 amino acids. Germline values: CDR1 SGHVS, CDR2 FNYEAQ. Trimming at V came to 2 bases and at J to 4 bases, leaving 4 bases not matched to a gene. CDR3 coding DNA: TGTGCCAGCAGCTTACTAGCGGGAGCTGGAGAGACCCAGTACTTC. It translates to CASSLLAGAGETQYF.

This clone rates as medium-sized. The V call is TRBV2, the J call TRBJ2-2, with 7 bases identical to TRBD2. This CDR3 is 15 amino acids long. With V trimmed by 6 bases and J by 6 bases, 10 bases remained unmatched. Germline loops: CDR1 SNHLY, CDR2 FYNNEI. DNA of the CDR3: TGTGCCAGCAGCTCTGGGGGGGTGGCCCCCGGGGAGCTGTTTTTT. Translation gives CASSSGGVAPGELFF. Using reference TRBV2 and TRBJ2-2 for the parts outside the CDR3, the full variable domain is EPEVTQTPSHQVTQMGQEVILRCVPISNHLYFYWYRQILGQKVEFLVSFYNNEISEKSEIFDDQFSVERPDGSNFTLKIRSTKLEDSAMYFCASSSGGVAPGELFFGEGSRLTVL.

Worth noting for this clone: A read error may explain this, as a much larger clone is one base away. The genes are TRBV29-1 and TRBJ1-2; D is possibly TRBD1 (5 bases). This CDR3 is built from 12 residues. Germline V gives CDR1 SQVTM, CDR2 ANQGSEA. CDR3: CRGGGSFYGYTF. The CDR3 DNA is TGCCGCGGGGGGGGGAGCTTCTATGGCTACACCTTC. The whole variable domain, filled in from reference TRBV29-1 and TRBJ1-2, reads SAVISQKPSRDICQRGTSLTIQCQVDSQVTMMFWYRQQPGQSLTLIATANQGSEATYESGFVIDKFPISRPNLTFSTLTVSNMSPEDSSIYLCRGGGSFYGYTFGSGTRLTVV.

The chain joins TRBV11-1 to TRBJ2-7, with D possibly being TRBD1 or TRBD2 (6 bases each). The CDR3 has 16 residues. CDR1 is SGHAT, CDR2 FQDESV, per germline (reference sequence). Trimming removed 5 bases from V and 2 bases from J, with 19 bases in between. The CDR3 protein is CASSPPGAGMAYEQYF. The CDR3 DNA sequence: TGTGCCAGCAGCCCGCCGGGGGCAGGGATGGCCTACGAGCAGTACTTC.

With regard to this clone: A junction end diverges from the germline sequence, so it may reflect a read error. The sample has other DNA sequences that encode this CDR3 too. The CDR3 sequence: CASSGSQETQYF. The CDR3 nucleotides are TGTGCTAGCAGCGGGTCCCAAGAGACCCAGTACTTC. The genes are TRBV7-2 and TRBJ2-5, with D perhaps TRBD2 (6 bases). The CDR3 has 12 amino acids. Germline lookup yields CDR1 SGHTA and CDR2 FQGNSA. Looking up the rest from reference TRBV7-2 and TRBJ2-5 gives the full variable domain: GAGVSQSPSNKVTEKGKDVELRCDPISGHTALYWYRQSLGQGLEFLIYFQGNSAPDKSGLPSDRFSAERTGGSVSTLTIQRTQQEDSAVYLCASSGSQETQYFGPGTRLLVL.

This chain uses TRBV29-1 with TRBJ1-2; 10 bases match TRBD1. This CDR3 spans 14 amino acids. The V and J ends lost 6 bases and 4 bases, in that order; junction bases with no gene match: 8. The germline gives CDR1 SQVTM, CDR2 ANQGSEA. The CDR3 nucleotides read TGCAGCGTAGGACAGGGGGGGAGCTTCTATGGCTACACCTTC. Translated: CSVGQGGSFYGYTF.

Comments on this clone: One end of the junction is discordant with germline, which a read error may explain. The chain joins TRBV27 to TRBJ2-3; D uncertain. Germline lookup yields CDR1 MNHEY and CDR2 SMNVEV (reference sequence). CDR3 size: 13 residues. Here the CDR3 DNA reads TGTGCCAGCAGTTTATCTCGAACAGATACGCAATTTTTT. This encodes CASSLSRTDTQFF.

The rearrangement joins TRBV7-6 to TRBJ2-7; TRBD1 matches at 9 bases. Germline CDR1 and CDR2: SGHVS and FNYEAQ. The CDR3 has 15 amino acids. V shed 5 bases and J 2 bases; nucleotides not matched to a gene: 7. The CDR3 spells CASSQGTGMAYEQYF. As DNA, the CDR3 is TGTGCCAGCAGCCAGGGGACAGGGATGGCCTACGAGCAGTACTTC.

The V and J genes are TRBV9 and TRBJ2-3; D is ambiguous. Germline CDR1 SGDLS, CDR2 YYNGEE. V was pared by 5 bases and J by 3 bases, with 10 bases between. The CDR3 covers 13 residues. CDR3 DNA: TGTGCCAGCAGTTTATCTCGAACAGATACGCAGTATTTT. This gives the protein CASSLSRTDTQYF.